This TCR beta chain comes out of a study of blood T cells in healthy people across ages (dated by TCRdb to between 2014 and 2017). Background for the entire study: In model experiments, template switching captured roughly one uniquely barcoded TCR beta cDNA molecule for every two T cells. For two donors (one aged 18 to 29 and one aged 80 or older), the study analyzed two additional independent replicas of 1 million unique cDNA reads from the same blood draw. The donors were split into four age groups: young (average around 15 years), middle-aged (roughly 39), aged (approximately 60) and long-lived (over 75). Using deep sequencing normalized with unique cDNA molecular identifiers, the study measured how TCR beta repertoire diversity changes with age. Points the paper makes about the study in general: The CMV infection status of donors was not known, potentially confounding age-related changes in expanded clonotypes. Total diversity estimates from one million sequenced T cells were considered lower bounds and underestimates. Compared with the aged group, the long-lived group had more naive CD4+ T cells, fewer expanded clones and increased TCR diversity, suggesting age selection. Because profiling used bulk unsorted PBMCs, naive and antigen-experienced compartments could not be compared conclusively. As age increased, observed TCR beta diversity per million T cells dropped in a roughly linear way, and a significant reduction was already evident by age approximately 40. Observed TCR beta diversity correlated strongly with the percentage of naive T cells measured by flow cytometry.

Looking up the germline V gene yields CDR1 SGHTA and CDR2 FQGNSA. Germline trimming: 2 bases from V, 1 base from J; junction bases outside gene matches: 1. Including the terminal cysteine and phenylalanine, the CDR3 comprises 16 residues. The DNA shown is the 48-base CDR3, in frame from base 1. Concerning this clonotype: This receptor's antigen is unknown. Nothing much larger sits one base from this clone, and base qualities are not available.

The library relied on 5' RACE. Reads for this sample came from an Illumina HiSeq 2500. A second PCR of about 6 to 12 cycles was run with a J-beta primer mix and a sample-barcoded 5' primer. A template-switch 5' adaptor carrying 12 random nucleotides introduced a unique molecular identifier onto each TCR beta cDNA molecule. Each sample yielded at least 3 million CDR3-containing paired-end reads. All of the RNA was converted into first-strand cDNA using the Mint cDNA synthesis kit, with a TRBC-specific oligonucleotide serving as the primer. Following uracil-DNA glycosylase treatment, all cDNA underwent a first 18-cycle PCR with the universal primers M1SS and BC2_uni_R. Regarding the original processing steps: Each sample was normalized by randomly selecting 1 million high-quality reads, each carrying a distinct molecular identifier. Instead of being binned into consensus sequences, reads that shared molecular identifiers were thrown out. MiTCR, set to a Q25 quality threshold and the strictest error-elimination algorithm, was used for CDR3 identification, clonotype clustering and error correction. A nonparametric unseen species model with Euler transformation was used to estimate lower-bound total TCR beta diversity. Using fastp at Q25 and MiXCR, TCRdb reprocessed the public reads and kept productive beta chains. Rows matching on CDR3 protein sequence are summarized as one entry with the most common DNA and genes. The V and J calls, along with clone size, are taken from TCRdb and not from the paper's own processing. Present in this sample are about 720,000 distinct CDR3 sequences, about 25% of which were seen just once. The leading ten clones occupy under 4.5% of the sample.

Donors were approximately 42 systemically healthy Caucasian individuals from Russia aged roughly 6 to 95 years. Approximately 11 milliliters of peripheral blood were drawn from each donor into EDTA-treated Vacutainer tubes. Ficoll-Paque density-gradient centrifugation was used to isolate PBMCs, with at least 7 million obtained per sample. Trizol reagent was used to extract total RNA from PBMCs, with at least 6 micrograms per sample. For every donor, flow cytometry on a PBMC aliquot measured the percentage of naive CD45RAhigh/CD27high T cells. These data were also filed under a second study, of T cells of mothers and their children. The second study, in turn, reports: Nine systemically healthy Caucasian individuals, comprising three mothers and their six children, were included as donors. cDNA synthesis used all of the extracted RNA, with roughly 1.5 ug of RNA in each 15 ul reaction. In the second PCR, sample barcodes and 2-4 random nucleotides were introduced via the M1S primer. Over 8 million TCR beta CDR3 reads were obtained for each mother, and 2.7 million or so reads were obtained for each child. Thymic selection shapes the output of TCR recombination in a similar way in related and unrelated pairs, and inherited differences have a minor effect. Normalized repertoire overlap was always slightly but never significantly higher in related than unrelated mother-child pairs. Persistent microchimeric T cell clones were not detected, at a sensitivity of approximately 98 clones per million clonotypes. Deep NGS was used in the study to compare the TCR beta repertoires of mothers and children and to look for features that separate related mother-child pairs from unrelated individuals. On average, the children were roughly 11 +/- 4 years old, while the mothers were roughly 40 +/- 4 years old. After adapter ligation with NEBNext reagents, the libraries were sequenced on Illumina HiSeq 2000 with 100+100 nt paired-end reads. To prevent cross-contamination, the mother and child libraries were prepared one month apart and sequenced in separate runs. Each donor had between about 500,000 and 2,100,000 distinct TCR beta clonotypes identified. Naive TCR beta clonotypes were estimated from low-frequency clonotypes matched to each donor's FACS-determined naive share, without sorting.

The rearrangement combines TRBV7-2 with TRBJ2-2, with TRBD1 identical over 10 junction bases. The receptor comes from a boy aged 5-17 years in good health. Sequenced input: blood. CDR3 reads: CASSLRDRGNTGELFF. Read as DNA, the sequence is TGTGCCAGCAGCTTAAGGGACAGGGGGAACACCGGGGAGCTGTTTTTT.